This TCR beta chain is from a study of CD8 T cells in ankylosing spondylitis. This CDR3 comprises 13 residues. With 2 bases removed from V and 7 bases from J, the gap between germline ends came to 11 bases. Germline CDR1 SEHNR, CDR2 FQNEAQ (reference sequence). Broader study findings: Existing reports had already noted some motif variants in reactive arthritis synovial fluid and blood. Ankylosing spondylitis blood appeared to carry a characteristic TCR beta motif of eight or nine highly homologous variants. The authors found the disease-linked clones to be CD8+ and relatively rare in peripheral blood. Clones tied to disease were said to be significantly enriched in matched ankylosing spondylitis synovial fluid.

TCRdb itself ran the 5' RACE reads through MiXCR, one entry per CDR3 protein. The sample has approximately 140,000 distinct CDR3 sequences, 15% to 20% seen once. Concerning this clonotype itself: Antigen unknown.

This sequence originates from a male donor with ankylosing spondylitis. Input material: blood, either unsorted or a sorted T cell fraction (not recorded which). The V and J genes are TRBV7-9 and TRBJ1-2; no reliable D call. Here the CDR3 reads CASSLTLSFGYTF. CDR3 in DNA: TGTGCCAGCAGCTTAACCCTCTCCTTTGGCTACACCTTC.